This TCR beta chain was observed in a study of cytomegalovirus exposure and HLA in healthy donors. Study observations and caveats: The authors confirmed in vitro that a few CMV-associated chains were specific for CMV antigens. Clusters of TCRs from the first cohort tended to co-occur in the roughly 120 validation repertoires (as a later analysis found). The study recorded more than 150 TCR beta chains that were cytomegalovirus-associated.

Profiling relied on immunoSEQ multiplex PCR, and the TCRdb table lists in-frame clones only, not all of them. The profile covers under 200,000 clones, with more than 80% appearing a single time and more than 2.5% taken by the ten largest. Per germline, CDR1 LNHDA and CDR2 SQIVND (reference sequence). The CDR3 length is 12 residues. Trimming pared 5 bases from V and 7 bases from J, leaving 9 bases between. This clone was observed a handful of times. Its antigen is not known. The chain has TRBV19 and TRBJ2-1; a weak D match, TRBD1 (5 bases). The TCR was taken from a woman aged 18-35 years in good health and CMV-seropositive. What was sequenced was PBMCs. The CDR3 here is CASSPQGNEQFF. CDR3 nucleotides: TGTGCCAGTAGTCCCCAGGGAAATGAGCAGTTCTTC.